This passage covers 19 T cell receptor beta chains from one sample sequenced in a study of cytomegalovirus exposure and HLA in healthy donors. Some clones are missing from TCRdb's copy, which holds only in-frame ones; the method was immunoSEQ multiplex PCR. The repertoire holds 140,000 to 150,000 clones, with just over 90% as singletons. The sequenced sample was PBMCs. These receptors came from a man aged 18-30 years in good health and CMV-seronegative.

The chain combines TRBV23-1 with TRBJ1-5; tentative D call: TRBD1 (5 bases). TRBV23-1 is assigned to the ORF class and has an uncertain function. The CDR3 has 20 amino acids. V lost 0 bases to trimming and J lost 7 bases, with 28 bases between them. CDR3 nucleotide sequence: TGCGCCAGCAGTCAATCCGGCCCCCATATAGCACGTGGGCAGGGACAGCCCCAGCATTTT. Protein sequence: CASSQSGPHIARGQGQPQHF.

This clone was counted once. This rearrangement joins TRBV18 to TRBJ1-2; TRBD1 matches at 10 bases. Germline CDR1 KGHSH, CDR2 LQKENI. Unmatched junction bases numbered 5, after V lost 2 bases and J lost 8 bases. The length of the CDR3 is 14 residues. CDR3 region: CASSPSGQGGGYTF. The CDR3 DNA reads TGTGCCAGCTCACCATCTGGACAGGGGGGAGGCTACACCTTC.

This chain joins TRBV2 and TRBJ1-2, with TRBD1 matching 8 bases. Trimming cost V 1 base and J 0 bases; bases outside gene matches: 4. Germline lookup yields CDR1 SNHLY and CDR2 FYNNEI. CDR3 length: 16 residues. The CDR3 region has the DNA TGTGCCAGCAGTGAAGTAGGACAGGGAGCTAACTATGGCTACACCTTC. Protein sequence: CASSEVGQGANYGYTF.

The V call is TRBV30, the J call TRBJ2-1; 10 bases match TRBD2. Germline CDR1 GTSNPN, CDR2 SVGIG (reference sequence). The CDR3 has 15 residues. V was clipped by 3 bases and J by 3 bases; unmatched bases: 5. The CDR3 DNA follows: TGTGCCTGGAGAATAGCGGGGGGACGCTACAATGAGCAGTTCTTC. It is translated as CAWRIAGGRYNEQFF.

The J gene is TRBJ2-3, the V gene TRBV7-2; TRBD2 aligns across 14 bases. The CDR3 totals 17 residues. Germline V gene sequence: CDR1 SGHTA, CDR2 FQGNSA. The V and J ends lost 2 bases and 4 bases, in that order; junction bases with no gene match: 5. CDR3 DNA: TGTGCCAGCAGCTTAAGACTAGCGGGGGGGAAGGCAGATACGCAGTATTTT. Translated, it gives CASSLRLAGGKADTQYF.

The rearrangement uses TRBV9 and TRBJ1-2; 7 bases map to TRBD1. The CDR3 is made up of 12 amino acids. The V gene's germline CDR1 is SGDLS and CDR2 YYNGEE. J was trimmed by 8 bases and V by 6 bases; bases with no gene match: 7. CDR3 region: CASTDRVRGYTF. CDR3 nucleotides: TGTGCCAGCACCGACAGGGTTAGAGGCTACACCTTC.

V is TRBV7-2 and J is TRBJ1-4; D is uncertain. This CDR3 region has 14 residues. V lost 4 bases, J lost 0 bases, and 6 bases lay in between. Germline V CDR1 and CDR2: SGHTA, FQGNSA. The CDR3 is CASSSTPTNEKLFF. CDR3 DNA: TGTGCCAGCAGCTCGACACCAACTAATGAAAAACTGTTTTTT. Combining the CDR3 with reference TRBV7-2 and TRBJ1-4 gives the whole variable domain GAGVSQSPSNKVTEKGKDVELRCDPISGHTALYWYRQSLGQGLEFLIYFQGNSAPDKSGLPSDRFSAERTGGSVSTLTIQRTQQEDSAVYLCASSSTPTNEKLFFGSGTQLSVL.

This clone was detected only once. The rearrangement joins TRBV5-1 to TRBJ1-2; D gene unclear. Between the trimmed V and J ends, which lost 3 bases and 8 bases, there was a span of 17 bases. Per germline, CDR1 SGHRS and CDR2 YFSETQ. The CDR3 length is 14 residues. The CDR3 DNA reads TGCGCCAGCAGCTCAGGAATGGAGGCTCCGGGCTACACCTTC. Its translation is CASSSGMEAPGYTF.

The V gene is TRBV12-5, the J gene TRBJ2-7, with D unresolved. CDR3 size: 12 residues. Trimming removed 1 base at V and 3 bases at J, with 4 bases between. Germline CDR1 is LGHNT and CDR2 is FRNRAP. The CDR3 nucleotides are TGTGCTAGTGGTTTGGGGCACTACGAGCAGTACGTC. This translates into CASGLGHYEQYV.

V gene TRBV2 combines with J gene TRBJ1-3; 9 nucleotides align to TRBD1. The CDR3 has 16 residues. J gave up 0 bases and V 5 bases, and 5 bases lay outside the gene matches. Per germline, CDR1 SNHLY and CDR2 FYNNEI. The chain's CDR3 is CASSKGQGSSGNTIYF. In DNA form, the CDR3 reads TGTGCCAGCAGTAAAGGACAGGGGAGCTCTGGAAACACCATATATTTT.

The chain combines TRBV7-6 with TRBJ1-5; tentative D call: TRBD1 (5 bases). CDR1 is SGHVS and CDR2 is FNYEAQ in the germline V gene. Deletions cut 1 base from V and 3 bases from J, with 10 bases between. The CDR3 sequence is 15 residues long. DNA for the CDR3: TGTGCCAGCAGCTTAGAAGCAGGGCACAATCAGCCCCAGCATTTT. This gives the protein CASSLEAGHNQPQHF.

The chain joins TRBV11-1 to TRBJ2-1; 9 nucleotides align to TRBD2. Looked up from germline, CDR1 is SGHAT and CDR2 is FQDESV (reference sequence). CDR3 size: 15 residues. The J segment lost 7 bases and the V segment lost 2 bases, leaving 6 bases of the junction unmatched. The CDR3 bases are TGTGCCAGCAGCTTATGGGCGGGGGGGGAAAATGAGCAGTTCTTC. Amino acid sequence: CASSLWAGGENEQFF.

The gene calls are TRBV5-5 and TRBJ1-2; D remains ambiguous. CDR1 SGHKS and CDR2 YYEKEE come from the germline V gene (reference sequence). This CDR3 is 14 amino acids long. The ends were cut back, 2 bases at V and 0 bases at J, with 8 bases in the middle. The CDR3 region is CASSFFSPNYGYTF. The CDR3 DNA reads TGTGCCAGCAGCTTTTTCAGTCCTAACTATGGCTACACCTTC.

The J gene is TRBJ1-4, the V gene TRBV19; D is ambiguous. The length of the CDR3 is 14 residues. With 6 bases removed from V and 6 bases from J, the gap between germline ends came to 14 bases. The germline V gene encodes CDR1 LNHDA and CDR2 SQIVND (reference sequence). CDR3 sequence reads: CASSLFGSHEKLFF. Here the CDR3 DNA reads TGTGCCAGTAGCCTTTTTGGCAGTCATGAAAAACTGTTTTTT.

The chain is built from TRBV29-1 and TRBJ1-1; possible D gene TRBD1, 6 bases. CDR1 and CDR2 from the germline V gene are SQVTM and ANQGSEA. The CDR3 runs 12 residues. V gave up 7 bases and J gave up 1 base, with 10 bases separating them. Written as DNA, the CDR3 is TGCAGCGCTCGGGACACGAACACTGAAGCTTTCTTT. The encoded protein is CSARDTNTEAFF.

The chain joins TRBV18 to TRBJ1-1, with D maybe TRBD1 (5 bases). Per the germline V gene, CDR1 is KGHSH and CDR2 is LQKENI. The CDR3 covers 11 residues. Between the trimmed V and J ends, which lost 1 base and 11 bases, there was a span of 8 bases. CDR3 loop: CASSPLGDAFF. The CDR3 nucleotides read TGTGCCAGCTCACCACTAGGGGATGCTTTCTTT.

This clone was counted a few times. The chain employs TRBV25-1 and TRBJ1-5; 7 bases line up with TRBD1. The J segment lost 3 bases and the V segment lost 6 bases, leaving 5 bases of the junction unmatched. The CDR3 runs to 14 residues. Germline V gives CDR1 MGHDK, CDR2 SYGVNS. The DNA of the CDR3 is TGTGCCAGCAGCCAGACAGGGAACAATCAGCCCCAGCATTTT. Translating it yields CASSQTGNNQPQHF. The whole variable domain, filled in from reference TRBV25-1 and TRBJ1-5, reads EADIYQTPRYLVIGTGKKITLECSQTMGHDKMYWYQQDPGMELHLIHYSYGVNSTEKGDLSSESTVSRIRTEHFPLTLESARPSHTSQYLCASSQTGNNQPQHFGDGTRLSIL.

The chain combines TRBV5-1 with TRBJ1-4, with TRBD1 matching over 9 bases. Germline V gene sequence: CDR1 SGHRS, CDR2 YFSETQ. CDR3 length: 13 amino acids. The ends lost 4 bases at V and 8 bases at J; junction bases unmatched: 3. In DNA form, the CDR3 reads TGCGCCAGCAGCGGGGGACAGGGAGAAAAACTGTTTTTT. Translated: CASSGGQGEKLFF.

The chain employs TRBV6-5 and TRBJ1-1; tentatively, D is TRBD1 (6 bases). This CDR3 is built from 16 residues. Looked up from germline, CDR1 is MNHEY and CDR2 is SVGAGI. The V and J ends lost 2 bases and 0 bases respectively, with 13 bases between them. CDR3 sequence (DNA): TGTGCCAGCAGTTACCGGGGGGCGCCTGTGAACACTGAAGCTTTCTTT. This translates into CASSYRGAPVNTEAFF.